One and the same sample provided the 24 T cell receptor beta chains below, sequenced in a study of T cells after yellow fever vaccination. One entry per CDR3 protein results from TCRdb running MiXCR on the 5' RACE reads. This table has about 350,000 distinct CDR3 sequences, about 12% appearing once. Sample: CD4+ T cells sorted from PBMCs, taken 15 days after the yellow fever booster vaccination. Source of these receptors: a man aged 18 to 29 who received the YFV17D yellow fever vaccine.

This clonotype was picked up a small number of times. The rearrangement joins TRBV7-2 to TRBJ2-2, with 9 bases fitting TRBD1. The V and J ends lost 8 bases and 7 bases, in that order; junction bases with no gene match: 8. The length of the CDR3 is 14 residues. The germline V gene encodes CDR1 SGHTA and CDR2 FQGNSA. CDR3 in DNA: TGTGCCAGCCACAGGGGGCGCCGGGACGGGGAGCTGTTTTTT. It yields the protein CASHRGRRDGELFF.

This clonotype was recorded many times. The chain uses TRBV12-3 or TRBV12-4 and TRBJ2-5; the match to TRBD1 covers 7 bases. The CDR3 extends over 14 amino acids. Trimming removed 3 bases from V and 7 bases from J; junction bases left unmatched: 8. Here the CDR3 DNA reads TGTGCCAGCAGTTTCAAAGGGGGCTTGGTGACCCAGTACTTC. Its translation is CASSFKGGLVTQYF.

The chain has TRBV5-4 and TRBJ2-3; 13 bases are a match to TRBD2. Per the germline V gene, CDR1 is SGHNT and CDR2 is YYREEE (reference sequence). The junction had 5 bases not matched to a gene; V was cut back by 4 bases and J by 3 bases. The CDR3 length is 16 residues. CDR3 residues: CASSKRTSGGTDTQYF. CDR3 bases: TGTGCCAGCAGCAAACGGACTAGCGGGGGTACAGATACGCAGTATTTT.

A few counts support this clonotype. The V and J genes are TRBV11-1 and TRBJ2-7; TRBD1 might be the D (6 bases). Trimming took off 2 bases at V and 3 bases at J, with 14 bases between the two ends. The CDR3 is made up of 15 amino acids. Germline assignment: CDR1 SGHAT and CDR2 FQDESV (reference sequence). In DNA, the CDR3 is TGTGCCAGCAGCTTATTCACAGGGCCGTTCTACGAGCAGTACTTC. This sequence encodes CASSLFTGPFYEQYF.

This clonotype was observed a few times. The CDR3 DNA is TGTGCCAGCAGTGATCCCAGCGGGGCCGCAGATACGCAGTATTTT. Protein sequence: CASSDPSGAADTQYF. The V call is TRBV2, the J call TRBJ2-3, with TRBD2 matching over 7 bases. J lost 4 bases, V lost 3 bases, and 7 bases had no gene match. Germline CDR1 SNHLY, CDR2 FYNNEI. The CDR3 totals 15 residues.

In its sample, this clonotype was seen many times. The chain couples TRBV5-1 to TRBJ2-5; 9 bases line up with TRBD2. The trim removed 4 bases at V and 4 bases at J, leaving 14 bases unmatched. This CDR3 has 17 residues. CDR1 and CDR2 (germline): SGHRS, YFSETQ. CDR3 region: CASSLLGGGVGRETQYF. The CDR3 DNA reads TGCGCCAGCAGCCTTCTGGGCGGGGGGGTCGGAAGAGAGACCCAGTACTTC.

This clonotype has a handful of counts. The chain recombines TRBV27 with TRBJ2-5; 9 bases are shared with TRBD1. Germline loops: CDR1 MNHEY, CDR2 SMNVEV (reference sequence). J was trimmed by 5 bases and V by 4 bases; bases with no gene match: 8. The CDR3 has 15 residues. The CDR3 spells CASSSHRGLRETQYF. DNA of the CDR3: TGTGCCAGCAGTTCCCACAGGGGGCTTCGTGAGACCCAGTACTTC.

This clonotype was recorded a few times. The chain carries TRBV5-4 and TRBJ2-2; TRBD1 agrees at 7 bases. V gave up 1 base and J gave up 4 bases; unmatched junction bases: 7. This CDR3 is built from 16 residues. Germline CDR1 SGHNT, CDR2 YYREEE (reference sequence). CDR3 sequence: CASSLIGGNPTGELFF. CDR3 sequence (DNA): TGTGCCAGCAGCTTGATAGGGGGCAATCCCACCGGGGAGCTGTTTTTT.

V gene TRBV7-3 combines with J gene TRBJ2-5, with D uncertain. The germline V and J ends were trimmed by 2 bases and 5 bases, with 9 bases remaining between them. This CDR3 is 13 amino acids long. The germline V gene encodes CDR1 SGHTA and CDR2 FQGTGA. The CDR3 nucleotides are TGTGCCAGCAGCTTAGTTCCCCGTGAGACCCAGTACTTC. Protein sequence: CASSLVPRETQYF.

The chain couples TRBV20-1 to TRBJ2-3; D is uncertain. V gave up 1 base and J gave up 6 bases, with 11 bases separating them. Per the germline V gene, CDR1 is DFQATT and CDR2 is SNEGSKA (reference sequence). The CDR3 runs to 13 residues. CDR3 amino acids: CSARGLSIDTQYF. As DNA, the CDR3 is TGCAGTGCTAGAGGGCTCAGCATTGATACGCAGTATTTT.

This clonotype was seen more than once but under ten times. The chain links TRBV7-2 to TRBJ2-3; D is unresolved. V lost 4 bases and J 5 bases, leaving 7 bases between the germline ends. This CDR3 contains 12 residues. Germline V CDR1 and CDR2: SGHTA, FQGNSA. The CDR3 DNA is TGTGCCAGCAGCTCACGTAGAGATACGCAGTATTTT. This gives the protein CASSSRRDTQYF.

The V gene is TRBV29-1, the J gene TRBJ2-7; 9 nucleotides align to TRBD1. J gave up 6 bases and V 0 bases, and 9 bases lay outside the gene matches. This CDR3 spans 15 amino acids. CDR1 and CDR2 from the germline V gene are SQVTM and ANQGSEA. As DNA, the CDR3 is TGCAGCGTTGAAGAGCCCCCGGGACAGGGTGGCGAGCAGTACTTC. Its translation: CSVEEPPGQGGEQYF.

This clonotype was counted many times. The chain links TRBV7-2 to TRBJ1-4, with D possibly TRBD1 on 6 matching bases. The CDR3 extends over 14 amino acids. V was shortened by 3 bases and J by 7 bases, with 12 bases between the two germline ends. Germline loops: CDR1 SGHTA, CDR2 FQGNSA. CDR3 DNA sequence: TGTGCCAGCAGCTTTAGTCGACAGGTTGAAAAACTGTTTTTT. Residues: CASSFSRQVEKLFF.

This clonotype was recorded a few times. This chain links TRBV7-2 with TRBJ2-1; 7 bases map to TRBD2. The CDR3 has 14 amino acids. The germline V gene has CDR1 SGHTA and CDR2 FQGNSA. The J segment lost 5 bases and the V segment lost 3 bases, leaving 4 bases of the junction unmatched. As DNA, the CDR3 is TGTGCCAGCAGCTTGGGAGGGCAGAACAATGAGCAGTTCTTC. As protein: CASSLGGQNNEQFF.

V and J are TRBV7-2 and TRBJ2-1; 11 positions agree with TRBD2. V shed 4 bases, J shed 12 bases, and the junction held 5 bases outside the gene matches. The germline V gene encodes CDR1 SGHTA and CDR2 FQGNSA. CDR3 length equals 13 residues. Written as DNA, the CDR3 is TGTGCCAGCAGCTCCACTAGCGGGGGCGGGCAGTTCTTC. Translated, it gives CASSSTSGGGQFF.

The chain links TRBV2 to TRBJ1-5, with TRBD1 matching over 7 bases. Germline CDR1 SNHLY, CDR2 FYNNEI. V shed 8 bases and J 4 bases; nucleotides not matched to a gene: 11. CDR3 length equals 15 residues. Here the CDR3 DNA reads TGTGCCAGCGGGTTCCCGGGACAGCTGAATCAGCCCCAGCATTTT. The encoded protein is CASGFPGQLNQPQHF.

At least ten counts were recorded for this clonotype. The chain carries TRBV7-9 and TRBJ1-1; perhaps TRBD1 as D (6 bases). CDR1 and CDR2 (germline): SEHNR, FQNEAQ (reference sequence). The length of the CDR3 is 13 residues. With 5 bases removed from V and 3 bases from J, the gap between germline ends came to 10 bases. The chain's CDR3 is CASSTDRYTEAFF. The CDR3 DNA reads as TGTGCCAGCAGCACCGACAGGTACACTGAAGCTTTCTTT.

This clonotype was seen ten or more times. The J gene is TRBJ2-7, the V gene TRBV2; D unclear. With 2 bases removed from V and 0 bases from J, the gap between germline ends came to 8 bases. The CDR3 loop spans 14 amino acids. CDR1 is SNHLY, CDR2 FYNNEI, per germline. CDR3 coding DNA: TGTGCCAGCAGTGAAAGTAGGGACTCCTACGAGCAGTACGTC. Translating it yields CASSESRDSYEQYV.

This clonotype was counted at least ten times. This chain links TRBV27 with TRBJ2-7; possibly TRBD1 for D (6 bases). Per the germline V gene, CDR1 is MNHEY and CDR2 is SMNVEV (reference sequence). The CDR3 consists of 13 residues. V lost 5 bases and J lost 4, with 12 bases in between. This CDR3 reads CASSRQGRYEQYF. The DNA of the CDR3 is TGTGCCAGCAGTCGCCAGGGGAGATACGAGCAGTACTTC.

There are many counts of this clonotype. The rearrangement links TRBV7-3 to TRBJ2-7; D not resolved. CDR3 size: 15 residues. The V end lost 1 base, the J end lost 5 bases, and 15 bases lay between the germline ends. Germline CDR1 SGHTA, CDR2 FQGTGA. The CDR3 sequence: CASSLSGVESDEQYF. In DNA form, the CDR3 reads TGTGCCAGCAGCTTAAGCGGAGTGGAATCGGACGAGCAGTACTTC.

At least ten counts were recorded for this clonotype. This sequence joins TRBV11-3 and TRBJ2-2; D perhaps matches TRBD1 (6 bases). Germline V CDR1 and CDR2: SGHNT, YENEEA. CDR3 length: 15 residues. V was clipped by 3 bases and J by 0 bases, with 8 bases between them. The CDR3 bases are TGTGCCAGCAGCTTCGGGACAACGAACACCGGGGAGCTGTTTTTT. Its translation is CASSFGTTNTGELFF.

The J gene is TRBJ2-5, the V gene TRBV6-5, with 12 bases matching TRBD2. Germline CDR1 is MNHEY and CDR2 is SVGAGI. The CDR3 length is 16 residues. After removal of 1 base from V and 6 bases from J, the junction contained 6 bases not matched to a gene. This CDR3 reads CASSYWLAGGQQTQYF. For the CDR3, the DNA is TGTGCCAGCAGTTACTGGCTAGCGGGGGGGCAGCAGACCCAGTACTTC.

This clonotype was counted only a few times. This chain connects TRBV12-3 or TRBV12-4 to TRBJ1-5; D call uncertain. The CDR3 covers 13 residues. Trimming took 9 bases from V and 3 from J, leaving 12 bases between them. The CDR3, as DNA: TGTGCCAGTGAGTTTGGCTCCAATCAGCCCCAGCATTTT. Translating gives CASEFGSNQPQHF.

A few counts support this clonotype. CDR3 in amino acids: CASSETGTNEQFF. The CDR3 DNA sequence: TGTGCCAGCAGCGAGACAGGGACCAATGAGCAGTTCTTC. This rearrangement joins TRBV9 to TRBJ2-1; 7 bases align to TRBD1. Germline V gene lookup returns CDR1 SGDLS and CDR2 YYNGEE. Trimming took 3 bases from V and 6 from J; bases not matched to a gene: 3. This CDR3 is built from 13 residues.